Listed below are T cell receptor beta chains from one sample, sequenced in a study of shared T cell receptors in the human thymus. Profiled with immunoSEQ multiplex PCR; TCRdb holds only in-frame clones, not every one. The table has about 730,000 clones, 80% to 90% seen once. The same data also contributed to another study, on human thymus T cells.

The sample consisted of thymocytes. The receptors here all came from a girl under three years old with a congenital heart defect. Each CDR3 is given with its conserved first and last residue. A D gene is named only where the DNA matches it firmly. Clone size is not always given. Where it is, it says once, few, many or a class for expanded clones.

TGTGCCAGTAGTATACTCAGGGTCAACTATGGCTACACCTTC | CASSILRVNYGYTF | NA | TRBV19 | NA | TRBJ1-2
TGTGCCAGCAGCTGGGTCGACAGGGGGACTGGGGCCCAGTACTTC | CASSWVDRGTGAQYF | TRBD1 | TRBV5-6 | NA | TRBJ2-5
TGTGCCAGCAACCTGACAGGGGGCGGCAATCAGCCCCAGCATTTT | CASNLTGGGNQPQHF | TRBD1 | TRBV28 | NA | TRBJ1-5
TGTGCCAGCAGTGAAGCATCAGACAATGAGCAGTTCTTC | CASSEASDNEQFF | NA | TRBV6-1 | NA | TRBJ2-1
TGTGCCAGTGCCGGGACAGGTAGAGCTAACTATGGCTACACCTTC | CASAGTGRANYGYTF | TRBD1 | TRBV19 | NA | TRBJ1-2
TGCGCCAGCAGCTTGGGCAGGGGGCCTCCTGGAAACACCATATATTTT | CASSLGRGPPGNTIYF | TRBD1 | TRBV5-1 | NA | TRBJ1-3
TGTGCCACCAGCAGAGATAGCTTCGGGGGGAGCACAGATACGCAGTATTTT | CATSRDSFGGSTDTQYF | TRBD2 | TRBV15 | NA | TRBJ2-3
TGTGCCACCGCACCGTCAGGTCCTGGAAACACCATATATTTT | CATAPSGPGNTIYF | NA | TRBV19 | NA | TRBJ1-3
TGCGCCAGCAGCTTGACTAGCAACTACGAGCAGTACTTC | CASSLTSNYEQYF | NA | TRBV5-1 | NA | TRBJ2-7
TGCAGCGTCCATCTTCCGACAGGATCTCAAACCTACGAGCAGTACTTC | CSVHLPTGSQTYEQYF | NA | TRBV29-1 | NA | TRBJ2-7
TGTGCTAGTGGTTCGATATCCCGGGACACAGAACCTAAAAACATTCAGTACTTC | CASGSISRDTEPKNIQYF | NA | TRBV12-5 | NA | TRBJ2-4
TGCGCCAGCAGGGTAATTGGCCAGCGGGGGGGCCCGGGGACCCAGTACTTC | CASRVIGQRGGPGTQYF | TRBD2 | TRBV5-1 | NA | TRBJ2-5
TGTGCCAGCAGGGGAACAGGGGGCGGGTCACCCCTCCACTTT | CASRGTGGGSPLHF | TRBD1 | TRBV2 | once | TRBJ1-6
TGTGCCAGTAGTATTAGGAGGGAGGGGCGGGACACTGAAGCTTTCTTT | CASSIRREGRDTEAFF | NA | TRBV19 | NA | TRBJ1-1
TGCGCCAGCAGCTTGCAGGGTACGGGCACTGAAGCTTTCTTT | CASSLQGTGTEAFF | NA | TRBV5-1 | NA | TRBJ1-1
TGCAGCGCATCAGGGGGCGAGGGGAACACTGAAGCTTTCTTT | CSASGGEGNTEAFF | TRBD1 | TRBV29-1 | NA | TRBJ1-1
TGTGCCAGCAGCTCTTCGGGGACAGGGCCATGGGAGCAGTACTTC | CASSSSGTGPWEQYF | TRBD1 | TRBV11-2 | NA | TRBJ2-7
TGCGCCAGCAGGACCAACGAGGGTAATTCACCCCTCCACTTT | CASRTNEGNSPLHF | NA | TRBV4-1 | NA | TRBJ1-6
TGTGCCAGCAATCTCGTGTCGGCAGGGGGAAGTAGTAAGGCTGGCTACACCTTC | CASNLVSAGGSSKAGYTF | TRBD1 | TRBV2 | NA | TRBJ1-2
TGTGCCAGCAGCTCTTACCCCCTGCAGGGCCTTCAGGGAGCTTTCTTT | CASSSYPLQGLQGAFF | NA | TRBV14 | NA | TRBJ1-1
TGTGCCTGGAGTCCCCCCTTCGGCATTCAGTACTTC | CAWSPPFGIQYF | NA | TRBV30 | NA | TRBJ2-4
TGTGCCAGCAGTTTTTCAGAGGGCCATAATTTCCTAAAGGGCGATCAGCCCCAGCATTTT | CASSFSEGHNFLKGDQPQHF | NA | TRBV28 | few | TRBJ1-5
TGCGCCAGCAGTGAGTCCCCTGGGGGCGTGAAGAACACTGAAGCTTTCTTT | CASSESPGGVKNTEAFF | NA | TRBV10-1 | NA | TRBJ1-1
TGTGCCAGTAGTATAGATCTAGGGCCGAAGCCCCGACAGGTCTATAGCAATCAGCCCCAGCATTTT | CASSIDLGPKPRQVYSNQPQHF | NA | TRBV19 | NA | TRBJ1-5
TGTGCCAGCAGCCATCCCCCACTAGCGGGGGATGAGCAGTTCTTC | CASSHPPLAGDEQFF | TRBD2 | TRBV14 | NA | TRBJ2-1
TGTGCCAGCAGCCCCTTACAGGGGAGCTCGAACACTGAAGCTTTCTTT | CASSPLQGSSNTEAFF | TRBD1 | TRBV11-2 | NA | TRBJ1-1
TGTGCCAGCCCATGGGGAGGGGAAGGCGGGGAGCTGTTTTTT | CASPWGGEGGELFF | TRBD2 | TRBV6-1 | NA | TRBJ2-2
TGTGCCATCAGTGAATTTCCTAGGTTCAGGACAGGCTTCCTCAGCTCCTACAATGAGCAGTTCTTC | CAISEFPRFRTGFLSSYNEQFF | TRBD1 | TRBV10-3 | NA | TRBJ2-1
TGCGCCAGCAGCCAAGATCCCTTTGAATTGCCGGTGAGGAATGAGCAGTTCTTC | CASSQDPFELPVRNEQFF | NA | TRBV4-1 | NA | TRBJ2-1
TGTGCCAGCTCCCCCCAGGGATCTGGGTACGAGCAGTACTTC | CASSPQGSGYEQYF | NA | TRBV18 | NA | TRBJ2-7
TGTGCCAGCAGCCTACTCGGAGGGAGCACTGAAGCTTTCTTT | CASSLLGGSTEAFF | NA | TRBV28 | NA | TRBJ1-1
TGTGCCAGCAGTTACTCGGACAAAGATTACAATGAGCAGTTCTTC | CASSYSDKDYNEQFF | NA | TRBV6-5 | NA | TRBJ2-1
TGCGCCAGCAGCTTGGGGTACAGGGAAGAAGACAGCTCCTACAATGAGCAGTTCTTC | CASSLGYREEDSSYNEQFF | NA | TRBV5-1 | once | TRBJ2-1